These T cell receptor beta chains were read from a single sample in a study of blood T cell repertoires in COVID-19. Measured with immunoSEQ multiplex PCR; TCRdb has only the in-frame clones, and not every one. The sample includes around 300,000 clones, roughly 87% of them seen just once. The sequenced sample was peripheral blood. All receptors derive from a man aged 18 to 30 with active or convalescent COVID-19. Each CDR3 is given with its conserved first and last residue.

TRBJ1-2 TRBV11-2 CASSPKTGQGGHGTF
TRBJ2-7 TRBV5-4 CASSFQAEQYF
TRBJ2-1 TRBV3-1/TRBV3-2 CASSAPGTGRYNEQFF
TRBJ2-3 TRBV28 CASSLWGTESTDTQYF
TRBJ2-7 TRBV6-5 CASTAGPYEQYF
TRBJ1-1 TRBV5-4 CASSPRQNTEAFF
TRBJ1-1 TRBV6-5 CASREFVTEAFF
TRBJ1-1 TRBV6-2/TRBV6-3 CASSYEPGQGRTEAFF
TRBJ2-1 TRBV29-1 CSVLSLGSYNEQFF
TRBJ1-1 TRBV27 CASSLGGENTEAFF
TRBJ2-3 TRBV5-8 CASSHPRTHGSTDTQYF
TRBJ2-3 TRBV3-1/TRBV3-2 CASSKGLAGSTDTQYF
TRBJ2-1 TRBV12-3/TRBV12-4 CASSLTSSNEQFF
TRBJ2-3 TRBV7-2 CASGQGATTQYF
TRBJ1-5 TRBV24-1 CATSVFRTLRGNQPQHF
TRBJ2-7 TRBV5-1 CASSSFPEGGPIEQYF
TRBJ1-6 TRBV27 CASSLHSTLYNSPLHF
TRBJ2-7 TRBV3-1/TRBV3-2 CASSQEPGAEYF
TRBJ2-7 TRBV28 CASSAPSGFPYEQYF
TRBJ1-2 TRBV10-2 CASRQGGDGYTF
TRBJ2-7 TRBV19 CASSRWTGGANEQYF
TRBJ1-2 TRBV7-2 CASSQGQSYGYTF
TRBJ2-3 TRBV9 CASSAGRGQQTDTQYF
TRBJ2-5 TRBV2 CASILAGVVTQYF
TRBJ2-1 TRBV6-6 CASSPTAASGQYNEQFF
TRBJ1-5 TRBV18 CASSLGQGNQPQHF
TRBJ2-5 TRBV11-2 CASSLDRLAGVQETQYF
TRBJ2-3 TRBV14 CASSQGVSGTDTQYF
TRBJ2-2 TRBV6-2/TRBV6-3 CASSYRPGTGKAGELFF
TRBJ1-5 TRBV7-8 CASSLFGQDNQPQHF
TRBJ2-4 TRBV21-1 CASSKAEQAGLAKNIQYF
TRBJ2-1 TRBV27 CASSFLGGRNNEQFF
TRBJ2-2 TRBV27 CASSLRAITGELFF
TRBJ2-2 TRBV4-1 CASSQADLNTGELFF
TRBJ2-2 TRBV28 CASSPTGGPRDGELFF
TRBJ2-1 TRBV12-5 CASGLTTYNEQFF
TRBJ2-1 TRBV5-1 CASSWTSGRARNEQFF